These 9 T cell receptor beta chains originate from one sample sequenced in a study of control samples from healthy donors and cancer patients. Libraries were prepared by immunoSEQ multiplex PCR; TCRdb keeps only in-frame clonotypes and omits some of them. This sample has over 100,000 clones, with 92% found just once. The sequenced material came from blood. These receptors all come from a man aged 18 to 30 in good health.

The chain carries TRBV3-1 (or the pseudogene TRBV3-2) and TRBJ2-5; 8 bases are a match to TRBD1. This CDR3 comprises 15 residues. V dropped 1 base and J dropped 7; count of bases not matched to a gene: 8. CDR1 and CDR2 (germline): LGHDT, YNNKEL (reference sequence). The CDR3 region has the DNA TGTGCCAGCAGCCAAGTCCCAGGACAGGGCGGGACCCAGTACTTC. This encodes CASSQVPGQGGTQYF.

The CDR3 coding sequence is TGTGCCAGCATCTACCGGAACACTGAAGCTTTCTTT. Its translation: CASIYRNTEAFF. The chain carries TRBV21-1 and TRBJ1-1. TRBV21-1 is assigned pseudogene status. The CDR3 is made up of 12 amino acids.

The chain has TRBV19 and TRBJ2-2, with a possible D match to TRBD1 (6 bases). This CDR3 contains 14 residues. V lost 4 bases to trimming and J lost 5 bases, with 11 bases between them. The germline V gene has CDR1 LNHDA and CDR2 SQIVND (reference sequence). The CDR3 here is CASSTPRGTGELFF. CDR3 in DNA: TGTGCCAGTAGTACCCCGAGGGGGACCGGGGAGCTGTTTTTT.

Worth noting for this clone: Other DNA sequences of this sample code for an identical CDR3. The V call is TRBV5-1, the J call TRBJ2-3, with 11 bases that match TRBD1. The CDR3 is 14 amino acids. Germline CDR1 SGHRS, CDR2 YFSETQ. V trimming: 4 bases; J trimming: 4 bases; junction bases outside the gene matches: 2. The CDR3 is CASSPGQGADTQYF. The CDR3 bases are TGCGCCAGCAGCCCGGGACAGGGGGCAGATACGCAGTATTTT.

The chain employs TRBV5-1 and TRBJ1-1; 9 bases match TRBD1. The CDR3 length is 14 residues. With 3 bases clipped from V and 6 bases from J, the junction kept 6 bases outside the gene matches. The germline CDR1 and CDR2 sequences are SGHRS and YFSETQ. The CDR3 region has the DNA TGCGCCAGCAGCTGGGACAGGGTGAGCGCTGAAGCTTTCTTT. Its translation is CASSWDRVSAEAFF.

This clone appeared a few times. V usage is TRBV11-3 and J usage is TRBJ2-2, with D possibly TRBD2 on 5 matching bases. The V gene's germline CDR1 is SGHNT and CDR2 YENEEA. This CDR3 spans 17 amino acids. Trimming cost V 4 bases and J 0 bases, with 15 bases left between them. This CDR3 is CASSSGGWTSNTGELFF. The CDR3 DNA follows: TGTGCCAGCAGCTCTGGAGGTTGGACGTCGAACACCGGGGAGCTGTTTTTT.

The chain carries TRBV19 and TRBJ1-2; D is undetermined. There are 11 residues in the CDR3. Germline CDR1 reads LNHDA; CDR2 reads SQIVND (reference sequence). Trimming cost V 5 bases and J 8 bases, with 9 bases left between them. CDR3 sequence: CASSWDMGYTF. CDR3 in DNA: TGTGCCAGTAGTTGGGATATGGGCTACACCTTC.

The chain has TRBV11-2 and TRBJ2-5, with no clear D. Germline V lookup: CDR1 SGHAT, CDR2 FQNNGV. The CDR3 has 15 residues. V was shortened by 1 base and J by 2 bases, with 11 bases between the two germline ends. This CDR3 is CASSLGASRQETQYF. CDR3 coding DNA: TGTGCCAGCAGCTTAGGGGCCTCGAGGCAAGAGACCCAGTACTTC.

The rearrangement links TRBV11-2 to TRBJ2-1; TRBD2 aligns across 11 bases. This CDR3 is 17 amino acids long. Germline V gene sequence: CDR1 SGHAT, CDR2 FQNNGV. V gave up 6 bases and J gave up 8 bases; unmatched junction bases: 15. The CDR3 region has the DNA TGTGCCAGCAGTCACCTAGCGGGGGGACGACGGGGTCATGAGCAGTTCTTC. The encoded protein is CASSHLAGGRRGHEQFF.